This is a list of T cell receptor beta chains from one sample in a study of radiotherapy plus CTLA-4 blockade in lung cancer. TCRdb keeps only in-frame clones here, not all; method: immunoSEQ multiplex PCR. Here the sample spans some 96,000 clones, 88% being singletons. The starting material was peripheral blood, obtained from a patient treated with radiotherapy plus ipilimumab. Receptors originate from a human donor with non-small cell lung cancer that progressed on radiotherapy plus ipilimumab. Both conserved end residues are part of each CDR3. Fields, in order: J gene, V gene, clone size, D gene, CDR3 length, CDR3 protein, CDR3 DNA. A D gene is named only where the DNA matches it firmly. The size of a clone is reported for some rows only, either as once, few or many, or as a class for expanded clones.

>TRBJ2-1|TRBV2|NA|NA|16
CASSGPQGGRAVEQFF
TGTGCCAGCAGTGGCCCCCAAGGGGGGAGGGCCGTTGAGCAGTTCTTC
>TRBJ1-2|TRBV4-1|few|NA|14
CASSQGRQDYGYTF
TGCGCCAGCAGCCAAGGAAGACAGGACTATGGCTACACCTTC
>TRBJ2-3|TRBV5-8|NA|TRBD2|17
CASSLITGVGLADTQYF
TGTGCCAGCAGCTTGATTACAGGGGTTGGACTAGCGGATACGCAGTATTTT
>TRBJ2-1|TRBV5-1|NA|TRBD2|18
CASSQPGGSGRQYNEQFF
TGCGCCAGCAGCCAACCCGGGGGTAGCGGGAGGCAATACAATGAGCAGTTCTTC
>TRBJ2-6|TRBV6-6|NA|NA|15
CASSRTGFGANVLTF
TGTGCCAGCAGTCGAACAGGGTTTGGGGCCAACGTCCTGACTTTC
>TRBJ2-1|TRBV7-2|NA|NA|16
CASSQRPGSSYNEQFF
TGTGCCAGCAGCCAAAGGCCAGGGAGCTCCTACAATGAGCAGTTCTTC
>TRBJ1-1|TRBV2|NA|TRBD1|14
CASRGQGTNTEAFF
TGTGCCAGCAGGGGACAGGGGACGAACACTGAAGCTTTCTTT
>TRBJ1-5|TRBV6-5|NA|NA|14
CASSSYTTREPQHF
TGTGCCAGCAGTTCCTACACGACCCGGGAGCCCCAGCATTTT
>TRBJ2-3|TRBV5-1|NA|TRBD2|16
CASSLVAGGTTDTQYF
TGCGCCAGCAGCTTAGTAGCGGGAGGGACCACAGATACGCAGTATTTT
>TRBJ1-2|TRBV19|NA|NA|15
CASSTAREANYGYTF
TGTGCCAGTAGTACAGCCAGGGAGGCTAACTATGGCTACACCTTC
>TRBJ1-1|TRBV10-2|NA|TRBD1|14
CASIDRGQETEAFF
TGCGCCAGCATTGACAGGGGGCAGGAGACTGAAGCTTTCTTT
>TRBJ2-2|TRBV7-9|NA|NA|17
CASSLTPPDRNTGELFF
TGTGCCAGCAGCTTAACCCCTCCTGACAGGAACACCGGGGAGCTGTTTTTT
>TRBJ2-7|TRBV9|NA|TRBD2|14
CASSVDAGAGEQYF
TGTGCCAGCAGCGTAGATGCGGGAGCGGGGGAGCAGTACTTC
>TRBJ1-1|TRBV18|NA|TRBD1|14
CASSRGQANTEAFF
TGTGCCAGCTCCCGAGGACAGGCTAACACTGAAGCTTTCTTT
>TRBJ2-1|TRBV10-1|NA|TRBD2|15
CASSPGSGGTYEQFF
TGCGCCAGCAGCCCGGGGTCGGGAGGGACGTATGAGCAGTTCTTC
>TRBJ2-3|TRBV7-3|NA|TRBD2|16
CASSRGAGGLTDTQYF
TGTGCCAGCAGCAGGGGAGCGGGAGGACTGACAGATACGCAGTATTTT
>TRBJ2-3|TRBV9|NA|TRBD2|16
CASSVAGTSGLDTQYF
TGTGCCAGCAGCGTCGCCGGGACTAGCGGGCTAGATACGCAGTATTTT
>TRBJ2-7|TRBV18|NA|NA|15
CASSPPSGAGYEQYF
TGTGCCAGCTCACCTCCCTCGGGCGCTGGCTACGAGCAGTACTTC
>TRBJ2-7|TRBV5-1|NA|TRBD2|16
CASTGLAGGSSGEQYF
TGCGCCAGCACGGGCCTTGCGGGAGGCTCTTCGGGGGAGCAGTACTTC
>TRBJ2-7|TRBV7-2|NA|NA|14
CASSSGGSSYEQYF
TGTGCCAGCAGTTCTGGGGGGAGCTCCTACGAGCAGTACTTC
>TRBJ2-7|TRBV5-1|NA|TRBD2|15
CASSLESGGPYEQYF
TGCGCCAGCAGCTTGGAATCGGGAGGGCCTTACGAGCAGTACTTC
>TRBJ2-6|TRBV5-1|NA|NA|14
CASRRETGANVLTF
TGCGCCAGTCGAAGGGAGACTGGGGCCAACGTCCTGACTTTC
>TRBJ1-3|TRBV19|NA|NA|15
CATKIIQSSGNTIYF
TGTGCCACCAAGATCATACAGAGCTCTGGAAACACCATATATTTT
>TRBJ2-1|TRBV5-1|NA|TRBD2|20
CASSPRSGRDKTLSYNEQFF
TGCGCCAGCAGCCCGCGGAGCGGGAGAGATAAAACCCTCTCCTACAATGAGCAGTTCTTC
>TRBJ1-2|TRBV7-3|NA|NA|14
CASSLGSQGSGYTF
TGTGCCAGCAGCTTAGGTAGCCAGGGGTCTGGCTACACCTTC
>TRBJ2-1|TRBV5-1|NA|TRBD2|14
CASSLRDYYNEQFF
TGCGCCAGCAGCCTCCGGGACTACTACAATGAGCAGTTCTTC
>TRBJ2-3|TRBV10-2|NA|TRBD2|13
CASTGTITDTQYF
TGCGCCAGCACAGGGACTATCACAGATACGCAGTATTTT
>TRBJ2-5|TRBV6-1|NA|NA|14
CASSELRDGETQYF
TGTGCCAGCAGTGAACTCAGGGATGGGGAGACCCAGTACTTC
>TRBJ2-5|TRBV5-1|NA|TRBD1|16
CASSSGDRSTQETQYF
TGCGCCAGCAGCTCCGGGGACAGGAGTACTCAAGAGACCCAGTACTTC
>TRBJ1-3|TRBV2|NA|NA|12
CASSGSGNTIYF
TGTGCCAGCAGTGGATCTGGAAACACCATATATTTT
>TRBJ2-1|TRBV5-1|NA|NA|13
CASNRESYNEQFF
TGCGCCAGCAATCGGGAGTCCTACAATGAGCAGTTCTTC
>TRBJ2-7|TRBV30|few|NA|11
CAWSASYEQYF
TGTGCCTGGAGTGCCTCCTACGAGCAGTACTTC
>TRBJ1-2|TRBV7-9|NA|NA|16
CASSRVGNLADYGYTF
TGTGCCAGCAGCCGCGTCGGGAATTTGGCGGACTATGGCTACACCTTC
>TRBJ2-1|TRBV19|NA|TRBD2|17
CASSLLSGTSGSYEQFF
TGTGCCAGTAGCTTACTATCCGGGACTAGCGGGAGCTATGAGCAGTTCTTC
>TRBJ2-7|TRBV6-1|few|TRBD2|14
CASIAAGGPYEQYF
TGTGCCAGCATTGCAGCGGGAGGGCCGTACGAGCAGTACTTC
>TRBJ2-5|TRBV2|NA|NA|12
CASQRNQETQYF
TGTGCCAGCCAGAGGAACCAAGAGACCCAGTACTTC
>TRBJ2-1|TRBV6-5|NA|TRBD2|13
CASSYPPAGGQFF
TGTGCCAGCAGTTATCCCCCGGCGGGAGGGCAGTTCTTC
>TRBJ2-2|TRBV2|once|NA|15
CASSELGGNTGELFF
TGTGCCAGCAGTGAATTGGGGGGAAACACCGGGGAGCTGTTTTTT
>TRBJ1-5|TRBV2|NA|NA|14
CASAAGGLGQPQHF
TGTGCCAGCGCGGCGGGGGGGCTGGGACAGCCCCAGCATTTT
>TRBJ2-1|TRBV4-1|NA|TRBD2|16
CASSQDWSGRLYEQFF
TGCGCCAGCAGCCAAGATTGGAGCGGGAGGCTCTATGAGCAGTTCTTC
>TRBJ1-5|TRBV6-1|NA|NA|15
CASREGTDSNQPQHF
TGTGCCAGCAGGGAAGGGACGGATAGCAATCAGCCCCAGCATTTT
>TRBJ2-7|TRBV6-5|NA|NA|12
CASRSSSSEQYF
TGTGCCAGCAGATCGTCTAGTTCCGAGCAGTACTTC